Below, 18 T cell receptor beta chains from the same sample are listed, as sequenced in a study of blood T cell repertoires in COVID-19 (dated by TCRdb to about 2020). The library was obtained by the immunoSEQ multiplex PCR assay. Sourced from immuneACCESS, this table was stored by TCRdb with only in-frame sequences that have V and J called. A share of the clones is absent; for the studies checked, an unresolved V gene accounts for under half, and the remainder has no known explanation. The sample profile shows approximately 150,000 clones; about 87% of them were found once. The ten largest clones represent roughly 1% of the sample. Sample: peripheral blood. These receptor sequences come from a woman aged 45 to 65 with acute or convalescent COVID-19.

CDR3 nucleotides: TGCGCCAGCCGCGGTTCGCAGGGGGCCTACGAGCAGTACTTC. Its protein is CASRGSQGAYEQYF. The chain couples TRBV5-1 to TRBJ2-7; 7 bases map to TRBD1. The CDR3 runs 14 residues. V gave up 7 bases and J gave up 2 bases; unmatched junction bases: 9. Germline values: CDR1 SGHRS, CDR2 YFSETQ.

This chain connects TRBV2 to TRBJ2-4, with unresolved D. Germline V gene sequence: CDR1 SNHLY, CDR2 FYNNEI. CDR3 length: 13 residues. Trimming shortened V by 7 bases and J by 0 bases, and 7 bases separated the two germline ends. The CDR3 DNA reads TGTGCCAGCATGGGCCTAGCCAAAAACATTCAGTACTTC. Protein product: CASMGLAKNIQYF.

V and J are TRBV19 and TRBJ2-5; D possibly corresponds to TRBD1 (5 bases). The germline V gene has CDR1 LNHDA and CDR2 SQIVND (reference sequence). The CDR3 consists of 14 residues. Trimming left V 6 bases short and J 1 base short, with 12 bases between. The CDR3, as DNA: TGTGCCAGTAGCTCAGGGTTTCCCCAAGAGACCCAGTACTTC. Encoded protein: CASSSGFPQETQYF.

V is TRBV7-2 and J is TRBJ1-1; D gene ambiguous. V was trimmed by 2 bases and J by 1 base, leaving 8 bases between them. The germline CDR1 and CDR2 sequences are SGHTA and FQGNSA. The CDR3 totals 14 residues. CDR3 loop: CASSLSGRNTEAFF. The DNA for the CDR3 is TGTGCCAGCAGCTTATCCGGGAGGAACACTGAAGCTTTCTTT. The full variable domain, in which reference TRBV7-2 and TRBJ1-1 provide the parts outside the CDR3, is GAGVSQSPSNKVTEKGKDVELRCDPISGHTALYWYRQSLGQGLEFLIYFQGNSAPDKSGLPSDRFSAERTGGSVSTLTIQRTQQEDSAVYLCASSLSGRNTEAFFGQGTRLTVV.

V and J are TRBV3-1 (or the pseudogene TRBV3-2) and TRBJ1-4; 8 bases are a match to TRBD1. Trimming removed 3 bases from V and 15 bases from J; junction bases left unmatched: 9. Per germline, CDR1 LGHDT and CDR2 YNNKEL (reference sequence). CDR3 length equals 13 residues. The CDR3 region has the DNA TGTGCCAGCAGCCATGAGACAGGGGTTAAGGTGTTTTTT. This codes for CASSHETGVKVFF.

The chain combines TRBV5-1 with TRBJ2-7, with D possibly matching TRBD1 (6 bases). Trimming cost V 5 bases and J 1 base, with 16 bases left between them. Germline V gene lookup returns CDR1 SGHRS and CDR2 YFSETQ. CDR3 length: 15 amino acids. The CDR3 spells CASRSPQGPSYEQYF. For the CDR3, the DNA is TGCGCCAGCAGATCCCCCCAGGGGCCTTCCTACGAGCAGTACTTC.

The genes are TRBV30 and TRBJ1-2, with 7 bases fitting TRBD1. The V gene's germline CDR1 is GTSNPN and CDR2 SVGIG (reference sequence). This CDR3 comprises 12 residues. The trim removed 7 bases at V and 2 bases at J, leaving 4 bases unmatched. CDR3 coding DNA: TGTGCCTCGACAGGGATCAACTATGGCTACACCTTC. It specifies CASTGINYGYTF.

This chain links TRBV11-2 with TRBJ1-1; D not resolved. V was pared by 0 bases and J by 6 bases, with 5 bases between. Germline V gene data show CDR1 as SGHAT and CDR2 as FQNNGV. The CDR3 spans 12 residues. This CDR3 reads CASSLESPEAFF. As DNA, the CDR3 is TGTGCCAGCAGCTTAGAAAGCCCTGAAGCTTTCTTT.

This clone was observed a few times. V gene TRBV5-4 combines with J gene TRBJ1-5; 7 bases agree with TRBD1. V was clipped by 5 bases and J by 6 bases; unmatched bases: 5. Germline values: CDR1 SGHNT, CDR2 YYREEE (reference sequence). The CDR3 consists of 13 residues. The CDR3 spells CASSPGQSQPQHF. The CDR3 region has the DNA TGTGCCAGCAGTCCGGGACAGAGTCAGCCCCAGCATTTT.

This sequence joins TRBV3-1 (or the pseudogene TRBV3-2) and TRBJ1-1; the match to TRBD1 covers 9 bases. V dropped 0 bases and J dropped 5; count of bases not matched to a gene: 7. There are 16 residues in the CDR3. Germline V lookup: CDR1 LGHDT, CDR2 YNNKEL (reference sequence). CDR3: CASSQEPGTGRTEAFF. CDR3 nucleotide sequence: TGTGCCAGCAGCCAAGAACCAGGGACAGGGCGAACTGAAGCTTTCTTT.

In this sample, this clone turned up once. This chain uses TRBV29-1 with TRBJ1-2; possible D gene TRBD1, 6 bases. The CDR3 contains 12 residues. CDR1 is SQVTM and CDR2 is ANQGSEA in the germline V gene. Deletions cut 5 bases from V and 4 bases from J, with 11 bases between. The CDR3 DNA reads TGCAGCGTTCGTGACAGGTTCTATGGCTACACCTTC. Amino acid sequence: CSVRDRFYGYTF. Complete variable domain (other parts from reference TRBV29-1 and TRBJ1-2): SAVISQKPSRDICQRGTSLTIQCQVDSQVTMMFWYRQQPGQSLTLIATANQGSEATYESGFVIDKFPISRPNLTFSTLTVSNMSPEDSSIYLCSVRDRFYGYTFGSGTRLTVV.

The chain combines TRBV7-9 with TRBJ1-4, with no clear D. V was shortened by 6 bases and J by 8 bases, with 16 bases between the two germline ends. The CDR3 loop spans 14 amino acids. Germline CDR1 SEHNR, CDR2 FQNEAQ (reference sequence). CDR3 protein: CASSQSGTPEKLFF. The CDR3 coding sequence is TGTGCCAGCAGTCAATCCGGTACGCCCGAAAAACTGTTTTTT.

This clone was found once. The rearrangement uses TRBV10-1 and TRBJ1-1; D is unclear. V was pared by 2 bases and J by 0 bases, with 7 bases between. CDR1 and CDR2 (germline): WNHNN, SYGVQD (reference sequence). This CDR3 is built from 14 residues. CDR3 in amino acids: CASSEAAMNTEAFF. CDR3 nucleotides: TGCGCCAGCAGTGAGGCGGCGATGAACACTGAAGCTTTCTTT.

The chain joins TRBV2 to TRBJ2-3; a possible D gene is TRBD2 (8 bases). Germline V gene lookup returns CDR1 SNHLY and CDR2 FYNNEI. The CDR3 sequence is 17 residues long. V lost 7 bases to trimming and J lost 2 bases, with 22 bases between them. CDR3 protein: CASILEGAGGPTDTQYF. In DNA form, the CDR3 reads TGTGCCAGCATTCTAGAGGGGGCGGGAGGCCCCACAGATACGCAGTATTTT.

V and J are TRBV20-1 and TRBJ2-7; TRBD2 matches at 9 bases. V trimming: 3 bases; J trimming: 8 bases; junction bases outside the gene matches: 17. Germline V lookup: CDR1 DFQATT, CDR2 SNEGSKA (reference sequence). This CDR3 region has 16 residues. The CDR3 DNA is TGCAGTGCTAGTTTAAGGAGCGGACTAGCGCCTACGCAGCAGTACTTC. It specifies CSASLRSGLAPTQQYF.

On this clone itself: The germline gene is not matched at one end of the junction; a read error may be the cause. The CDR3 bases are TGTGCCAGCTGTTTGGGGACTAGTCGGCCCTACGAGCAGTACTTC. Encoded protein: CASCLGTSRPYEQYF. The chain joins TRBV28 to TRBJ2-7; 8 nucleotides align to TRBD2. Germline V lookup: CDR1 MDHEN, CDR2 SYDVKM. The CDR3 loop spans 15 amino acids.

The CDR3 spells CASSLEGQIQETQYF. CDR3 coding DNA: TGCGCCAGCAGCTTGGAGGGACAGATCCAAGAGACCCAGTACTTC. The chain links TRBV5-1 to TRBJ2-5, with TRBD1 identical over 7 bases. J lost 1 base, V lost 0 bases, and 3 bases had no gene match. This CDR3 has 15 amino acids. CDR1 is SGHRS and CDR2 is YFSETQ in the germline V gene. Together with reference TRBV5-1 and TRBJ2-5, the CDR3 gives the full variable domain: KAGVTQTPRYLIKTRGQQVTLSCSPISGHRSVSWYQQTPGQGLQFLFEYFSETQRNKGNFPGRFSGRQFSNSRSEMNVSTLELGDSALYLCASSLEGQIQETQYFGPGTRLLVL.

This sequence joins TRBV6-2 or TRBV6-3 and TRBJ1-1; D possibly corresponds to TRBD1 (6 bases). This CDR3 comprises 14 residues. The ends were cut back, 2 bases at V and 1 base at J, with 8 bases in the middle. CDR1 MNHEY and CDR2 SVGEGT come from the germline V gene. The CDR3 is CASSYAGANTEAFF. The DNA of the CDR3 is TGTGCCAGCAGTTACGCAGGGGCGAACACTGAAGCTTTCTTT.